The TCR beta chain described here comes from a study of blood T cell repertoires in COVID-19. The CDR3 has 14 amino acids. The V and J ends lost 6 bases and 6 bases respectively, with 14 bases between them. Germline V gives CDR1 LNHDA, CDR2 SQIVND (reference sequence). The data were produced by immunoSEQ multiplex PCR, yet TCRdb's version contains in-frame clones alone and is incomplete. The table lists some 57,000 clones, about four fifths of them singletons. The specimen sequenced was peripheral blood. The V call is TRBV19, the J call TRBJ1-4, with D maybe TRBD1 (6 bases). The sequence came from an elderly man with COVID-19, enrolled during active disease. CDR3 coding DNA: TGTGCCAGTAGCCCCGGGCAGGGGTATGAAAAACTGTTTTTT. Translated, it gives CASSPGQGYEKLFF.